Each of the 18 T cell receptor beta chains below was sequenced from the same sample in a study of T cell changes during pregnancy in multiple sclerosis. Measured with immunoSEQ multiplex PCR; TCRdb has only the in-frame clones, and not every one. This table has some 70,000 clones, about 90% appearing once. The specimen was peripheral blood, collected in the second trimester of pregnancy. These receptors were taken from a female donor in good health, enrolled as a control in a pregnancy study.

The chain has TRBV27 and TRBJ1-6; D ambiguous. Germline loops: CDR1 MNHEY, CDR2 SMNVEV (reference sequence). The ends were cut back, 2 bases at V and 7 bases at J, with 9 bases in the middle. This CDR3 contains 14 residues. This chain's CDR3 is CASSLNGGNSPLHF. CDR3 nucleotide sequence: TGTGCCAGCAGTTTAAATGGCGGGAATTCACCCCTCCACTTT.

The CDR3 loop is CASSSITTSGSVDTQYF. The CDR3 bases are TGTGCCAGCAGTTCCATTACGACTAGCGGGAGCGTAGATACGCAGTATTTT. The chain carries TRBV28 and TRBJ2-3, with TRBD2 matching 12 bases. CDR3 length equals 17 residues. Germline V gene sequence: CDR1 MDHEN, CDR2 SYDVKM. Germline trimming cut 4 bases from V and 5 bases from J; bases unmatched to any gene: 10. Combining the CDR3 with reference TRBV28 and TRBJ2-3 gives the whole variable domain DVKVTQSSRYLVKRTGEKVFLECVQDMDHENMFWYRQDPGLGLRLIYFSYDVKMKEKGDIPEGYSVSREKKERFSLILESASTNQTSMYLCASSSITTSGSVDTQYFGPGTRLTVL.

The chain has TRBV28 and TRBJ1-5, with 8 bases that match TRBD1. CDR1 is MDHEN and CDR2 is SYDVKM in the germline V gene. J gave up 3 bases and V 3 bases, and 7 bases lay outside the gene matches. The CDR3 sequence is 16 residues long. The CDR3 bases are TGTGCCAGCAGTTTCCAGGGGACAGGCCTCAATCAGCCCCAGCATTTT. Translation gives CASSFQGTGLNQPQHF.

V is TRBV27 and J is TRBJ1-1, with 10 bases identical to TRBD1. The junction had 7 bases not matched to a gene; V was cut back by 6 bases and J by 6 bases. CDR3 length: 14 amino acids. Germline values: CDR1 MNHEY, CDR2 SMNVEV (reference sequence). The chain's CDR3 is CASRDRGRLAEAFF. DNA for the CDR3: TGTGCCAGCAGAGACAGGGGGCGGTTGGCTGAAGCTTTCTTT.

This chain connects TRBV4-2 to TRBJ2-6, with D possibly TRBD1 on 6 matching bases. Trimming took 0 bases from V and 2 from J, leaving 8 bases between them. This CDR3 is built from 16 residues. Germline CDR1 reads LGHNA; CDR2 reads YNFKEQ. CDR3 residues: CASSQEGATGANVLTF. CDR3 coding DNA: TGTGCCAGCAGCCAAGAGGGGGCCACTGGGGCCAACGTCCTGACTTTC.

This clone was observed a single time. The chain combines TRBV5-6 with TRBJ2-5, with D perhaps TRBD1 (6 bases). The germline gives CDR1 SGHDT, CDR2 YYEEEE. V lost 2 bases and J lost 1, with 12 bases in between. This CDR3 has 15 amino acids. CDR3 sequence: CASSFGVGGQETQYF. The CDR3 DNA reads TGTGCCAGCAGCTTCGGCGTAGGGGGCCAAGAGACCCAGTACTTC.

This chain uses TRBV9 with TRBJ2-5, with D possibly being TRBD2 (5 bases). With 0 bases removed from V and 4 bases from J, the gap between germline ends came to 16 bases. The CDR3 consists of 16 residues. In germline, CDR1 is SGDLS, CDR2 YYNGEE. The CDR3 region has the DNA TGTGCCAGCAGCGTAGGGGCGGGCACCCCCTCAGAGACCCAGTACTTC. It translates to CASSVGAGTPSETQYF.

This clone was recorded only once. The gene calls are TRBV5-4 and TRBJ2-1, with 10 positions matching TRBD2. Germline V gives CDR1 SGHNT, CDR2 YYREEE (reference sequence). Trimming cost V 4 bases and J 7 bases; bases outside gene matches: 8. This CDR3 has 15 amino acids. CDR3 coding DNA: TGTGCCAGCAGCGCCCTAGCGGGAGTCGCAAATGAGCAGTTCTTC. It is translated as CASSALAGVANEQFF.

V usage is TRBV18 and J usage is TRBJ1-1; D gene unclear. Germline lookup yields CDR1 KGHSH and CDR2 LQKENI. Trimming stripped 6 bases from V and 2 bases from J, with 10 bases between. The CDR3 runs 13 residues. CDR3 sequence: CASSLQANTEAFF. CDR3 nucleotides: TGTGCCAGCTCCCTCCAAGCCAACACTGAAGCTTTCTTT.

V is TRBV6-5 and J is TRBJ2-1; D is ambiguous. Germline CDR1 and CDR2: MNHEY and SVGAGI. Trimming stripped 5 bases from V and 9 bases from J, with 14 bases between. The CDR3 length is 13 residues. The CDR3 spells CASSRSVAGEQFF. The CDR3, as DNA: TGTGCCAGCAGTCGGTCGGTAGCTGGTGAGCAGTTCTTC.

This clone has a single count. This chain uses TRBV7-7 with TRBJ1-1; D call uncertain. Trimming left V 4 bases short and J 5 bases short, with 11 bases between. Looked up from germline, CDR1 is SSHAT and CDR2 is FNYEAQ (reference sequence). The CDR3 is 13 amino acids. Here the CDR3 reads CASSSLLRTEAFF. In nucleotides, the CDR3 is TGTGCCAGCAGCTCCTTACTGAGGACTGAAGCTTTCTTT. Supplemented by reference TRBV7-7 and TRBJ1-1, the full variable domain reads GAGVSQSPRYKVTKRGQDVTLRCDPISSHATLYWYQQALGQGPEFLTYFNYEAQPDKSGLPSDRFSAERPEGSISTLTIQRTEQRDSAMYRCASSSLLRTEAFFGQGTRLTVV.

This rearrangement joins TRBV4-3 to TRBJ2-5, with D maybe TRBD1 (6 bases). Germline V lookup: CDR1 LGHNA, CDR2 YSLEER. With 3 bases removed from V and 1 base from J, the gap between germline ends came to 9 bases. CDR3 size: 14 residues. The CDR3 DNA reads TGCGCCAGCAGCCAGGGGGCCGGCCAAGAGACCCAGTACTTC. Translated, it gives CASSQGAGQETQYF.

This rearrangement joins TRBV7-9 to TRBJ2-6; weak D call: TRBD2 (5 bases). The V and J ends lost 7 bases and 2 bases respectively, with 6 bases between them. Germline loops: CDR1 SEHNR, CDR2 FQNEAQ (reference sequence). CDR3 length: 13 amino acids. In nucleotides, the CDR3 is TGTGCCAGCACGGGGACTGGGGCCAACGTCCTGACTTTC. This gives the protein CASTGTGANVLTF. The full variable domain, rest sourced from reference TRBV7-9 and TRBJ2-6, is DTGVSQNPRHKITKRGQNVTFRCDPISEHNRLYWYRQTLGQGPEFLTYFQNEAQLEKSRLLSDRFSAERPKGSFSTLEIQRTEQGDSAMYLCASTGTGANVLTFGAGSRLTVL.

The chain couples TRBV2 to TRBJ1-3; D remains unclear. The CDR3 consists of 14 residues. V was clipped by 4 bases and J by 4 bases, with 11 bases between them. Looked up from germline, CDR1 is SNHLY and CDR2 is FYNNEI. CDR3 protein: CASSGGVRGNTIYF. Here the CDR3 DNA reads TGTGCCAGCAGTGGGGGAGTGAGGGGAAACACCATATATTTT.

V is TRBV5-8 and J is TRBJ2-3; 12 bases line up with TRBD1. The CDR3 totals 15 residues. The V gene end was trimmed by 6 bases and the J gene end by 6 bases; junction bases not matched to a gene: 8. Germline values: CDR1 SGHTS, CDR2 YDEGEE. The CDR3 region is CASNPGGQGADTQYF. As DNA, the CDR3 is TGTGCCAGCAACCCCGGGGGACAGGGGGCCGATACGCAGTATTTT.

This chain joins TRBV5-6 and TRBJ2-7, with D tentatively TRBD2 (6 bases). This CDR3 comprises 13 residues. V shed 1 base and J shed 5 bases, with 10 bases lying between them. The germline CDR1 and CDR2 sequences are SGHDT and YYEEEE. The CDR3 reads CASSLYGGDEQYF. For the CDR3, the DNA is TGTGCCAGCAGCTTGTATGGAGGGGACGAGCAGTACTTC.

This chain joins TRBV2 and TRBJ2-7, with 7 nucleotides matching TRBD1. V gave up 6 bases and J gave up 3 bases; unmatched junction bases: 5. The CDR3 is made up of 13 amino acids. Germline assignment: CDR1 SNHLY and CDR2 FYNNEI. The CDR3 DNA sequence: TGTGCCAGCAGAAGGACAGGTTACTACGAGCAGTACTTC. Translating gives CASRRTGYYEQYF.

The rearrangement links TRBV19 to TRBJ2-7; 13 bases line up with TRBD2. V lost 6 bases, J lost 3 bases, and 5 bases stayed unmatched. The CDR3 extends over 15 amino acids. Germline V gene sequence: CDR1 LNHDA, CDR2 SQIVND (reference sequence). CDR3 sequence reads: CASSLGLAGSYEQYF. CDR3 DNA: TGTGCCAGTAGCCTGGGACTAGCGGGAAGCTACGAGCAGTACTTC.